This T cell receptor (beta chain) derives from a study of T-cell reconstitution after alpha-beta-depleted transplantation in children. The germline CDR1 and CDR2 sequences are DFQATT and SNEGSKA (reference sequence). The CDR3 covers 15 residues. The ends lost 2 bases at V and 2 bases at J; junction bases unmatched: 5. Study-wide points: The high TCRbeta diversity at day 60 in some patients came from surviving recipient T cells and thymic progenitors. Expanded graft clones, several hundred of them, were reportedly the source of alpha-beta T cells about two months after transplant. A year had passed since transplant, and T-cell counts and diversity by then came mostly from newly produced T cells.

In this sample, this clonotype turned up many times. Its antigen is unidentified. Preparation of the TCRbeta library used unique molecular identifiers. MiXCR was run by TCRdb on the PCR reads, yielding one entry per CDR3 protein. The table includes about 240,000 distinct CDR3 sequences, under 30% detected once. The source is a girl between 2 and 10 years old with Fanconi anemia, due to receive a stem cell transplant. This chain joins TRBV20-1 and TRBJ1-5; the match to TRBD1 covers 8 bases. The specimen was PBMCs, collected before TCRalphabeta/CD19-depleted stem cell transplant. CDR3 in amino acids: CSARRGQVGNQPQHF. CDR3 bases: TGCAGTGCTAGAAGGGGACAGGTGGGCAATCAGCCCCAGCATTTT.